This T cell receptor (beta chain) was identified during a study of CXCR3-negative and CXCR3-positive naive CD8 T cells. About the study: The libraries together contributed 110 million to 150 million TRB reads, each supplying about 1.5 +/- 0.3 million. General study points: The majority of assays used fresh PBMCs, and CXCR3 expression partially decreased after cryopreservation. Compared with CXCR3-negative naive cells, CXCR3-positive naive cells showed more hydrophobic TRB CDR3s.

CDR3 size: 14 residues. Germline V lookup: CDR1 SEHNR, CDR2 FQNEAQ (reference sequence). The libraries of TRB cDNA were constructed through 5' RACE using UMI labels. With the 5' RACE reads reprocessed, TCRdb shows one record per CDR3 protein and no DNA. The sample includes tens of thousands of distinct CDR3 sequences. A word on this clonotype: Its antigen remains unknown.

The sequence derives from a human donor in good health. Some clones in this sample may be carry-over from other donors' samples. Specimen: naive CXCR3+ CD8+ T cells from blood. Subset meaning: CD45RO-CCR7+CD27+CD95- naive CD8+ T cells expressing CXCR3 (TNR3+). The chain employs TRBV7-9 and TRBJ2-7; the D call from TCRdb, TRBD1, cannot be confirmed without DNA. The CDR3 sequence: CASSFAGTIYEQYF.